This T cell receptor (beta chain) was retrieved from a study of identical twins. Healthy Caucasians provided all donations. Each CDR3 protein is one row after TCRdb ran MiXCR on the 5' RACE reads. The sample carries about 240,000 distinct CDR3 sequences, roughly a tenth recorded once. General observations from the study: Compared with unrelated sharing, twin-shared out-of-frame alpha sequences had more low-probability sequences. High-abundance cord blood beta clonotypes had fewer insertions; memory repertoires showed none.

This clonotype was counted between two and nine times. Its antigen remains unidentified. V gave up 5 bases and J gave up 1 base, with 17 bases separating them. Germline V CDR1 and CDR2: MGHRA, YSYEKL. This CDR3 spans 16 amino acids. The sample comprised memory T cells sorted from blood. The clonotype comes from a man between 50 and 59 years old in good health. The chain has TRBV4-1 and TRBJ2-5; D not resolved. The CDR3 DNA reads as TGCGCCAGCAGCTACCAAGGAAATAAGGGCCAAGAGACCCAGTACTTC. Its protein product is CASSYQGNKGQETQYF.